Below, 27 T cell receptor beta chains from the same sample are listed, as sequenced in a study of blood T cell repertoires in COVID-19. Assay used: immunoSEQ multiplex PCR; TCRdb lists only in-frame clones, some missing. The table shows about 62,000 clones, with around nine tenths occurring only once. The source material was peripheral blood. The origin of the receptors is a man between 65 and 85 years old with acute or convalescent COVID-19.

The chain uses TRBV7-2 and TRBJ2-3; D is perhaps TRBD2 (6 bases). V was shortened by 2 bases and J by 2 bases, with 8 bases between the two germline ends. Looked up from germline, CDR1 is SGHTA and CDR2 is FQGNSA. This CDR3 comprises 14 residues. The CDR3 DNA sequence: TGTGCCAGCAGCTTATGGAGGGCCACAGATACGCAGTATTTT. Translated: CASSLWRATDTQYF.

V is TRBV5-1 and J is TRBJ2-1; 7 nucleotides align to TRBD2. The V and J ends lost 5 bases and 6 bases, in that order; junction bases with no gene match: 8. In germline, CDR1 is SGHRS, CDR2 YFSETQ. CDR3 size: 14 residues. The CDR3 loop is CASRPGTTRNEQFF. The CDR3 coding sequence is TGCGCCAGCAGACCCGGGACTACTCGCAATGAGCAGTTCTTC.

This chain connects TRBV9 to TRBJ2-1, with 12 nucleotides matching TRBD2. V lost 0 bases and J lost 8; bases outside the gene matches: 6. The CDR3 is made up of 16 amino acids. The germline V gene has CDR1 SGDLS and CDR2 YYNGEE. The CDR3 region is CASSVEVLAGGHEQFF. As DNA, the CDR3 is TGTGCCAGCAGCGTAGAGGTACTAGCGGGGGGTCATGAGCAGTTCTTC. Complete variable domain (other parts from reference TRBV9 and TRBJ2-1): DSGVTQTPKHLITATGQRVTLRCSPRSGDLSVYWYQQSLDQGLQFLIQYYNGEERAKGNILERFSAQQFPDLHSELNLSSLELGDSALYFCASSVEVLAGGHEQFFGPGTRLTVL.

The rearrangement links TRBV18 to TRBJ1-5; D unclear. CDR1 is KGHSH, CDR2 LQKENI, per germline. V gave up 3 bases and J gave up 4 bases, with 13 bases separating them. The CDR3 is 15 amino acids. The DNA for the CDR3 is TGTGCCAGCTCACCTCGATCGGCGGAAAATCAGCCCCAGCATTTT. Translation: CASSPRSAENQPQHF. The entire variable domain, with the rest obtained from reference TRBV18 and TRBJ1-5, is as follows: NAGVMQNPRHLVRRRGQEARLRCSPMKGHSHVYWYRQLPEEGLKFMVYLQKENIIDESGMPKERFSAEFPKEGPSILRIQQVVRGDSAAYFCASSPRSAENQPQHFGDGTRLSIL.

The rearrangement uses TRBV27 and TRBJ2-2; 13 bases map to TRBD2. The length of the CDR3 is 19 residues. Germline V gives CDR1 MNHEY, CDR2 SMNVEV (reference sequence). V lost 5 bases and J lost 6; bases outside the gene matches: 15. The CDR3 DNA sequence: TGTGCCAGCAGTCTTTATCGGACTAGCGGGAGTGGTAACGCCGGGGAGCTGTTTTTT. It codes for CASSLYRTSGSGNAGELFF.

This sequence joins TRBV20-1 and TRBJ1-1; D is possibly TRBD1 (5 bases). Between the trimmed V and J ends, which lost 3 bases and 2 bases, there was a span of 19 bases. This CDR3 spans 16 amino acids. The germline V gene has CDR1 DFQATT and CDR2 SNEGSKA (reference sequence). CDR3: CSASAPAGTGNTEAFF. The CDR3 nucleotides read TGCAGTGCTAGTGCGCCCGCGGGAACAGGAAACACTGAAGCTTTCTTT.

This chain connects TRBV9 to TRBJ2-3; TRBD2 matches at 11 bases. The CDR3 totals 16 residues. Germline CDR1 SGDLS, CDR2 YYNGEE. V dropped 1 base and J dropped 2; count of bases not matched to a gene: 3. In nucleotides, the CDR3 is TGTGCCAGCAGCGTAAGACTAGCGGGGACCACAGATACGCAGTATTTT. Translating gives CASSVRLAGTTDTQYF.

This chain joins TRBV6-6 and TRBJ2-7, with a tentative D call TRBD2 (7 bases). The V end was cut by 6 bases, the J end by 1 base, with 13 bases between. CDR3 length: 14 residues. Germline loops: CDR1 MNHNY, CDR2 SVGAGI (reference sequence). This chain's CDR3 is CASSLQGGSYEQYF. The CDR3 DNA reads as TGTGCCAGCAGCCTACAGGGAGGGTCCTACGAGCAGTACTTC.

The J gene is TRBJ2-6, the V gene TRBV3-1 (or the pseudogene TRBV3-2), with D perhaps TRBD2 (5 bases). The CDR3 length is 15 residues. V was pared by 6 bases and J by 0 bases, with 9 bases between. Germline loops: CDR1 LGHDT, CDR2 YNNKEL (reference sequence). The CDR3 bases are TGTGCCAGCAGGCGAGCGGACTCTGGGGCCAACGTCCTGACTTTC. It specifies CASRRADSGANVLTF.

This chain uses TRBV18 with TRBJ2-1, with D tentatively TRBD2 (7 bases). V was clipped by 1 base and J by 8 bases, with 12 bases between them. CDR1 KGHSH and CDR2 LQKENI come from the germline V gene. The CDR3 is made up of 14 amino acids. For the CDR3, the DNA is TGTGCCAGCTCACCACAGGGGGGGATCCATGAGCAGTTCTTC. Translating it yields CASSPQGGIHEQFF.

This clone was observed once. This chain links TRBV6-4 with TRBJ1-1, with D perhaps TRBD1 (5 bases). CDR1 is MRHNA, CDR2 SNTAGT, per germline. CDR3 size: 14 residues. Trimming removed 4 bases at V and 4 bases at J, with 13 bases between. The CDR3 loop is CASSVVGGATEAFF. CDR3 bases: TGTGCCAGCAGTGTCGTCGGTGGGGCCACTGAAGCTTTCTTT.

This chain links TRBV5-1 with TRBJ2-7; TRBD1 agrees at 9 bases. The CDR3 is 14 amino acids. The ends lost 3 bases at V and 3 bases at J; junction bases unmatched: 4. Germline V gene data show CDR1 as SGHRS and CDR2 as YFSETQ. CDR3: CASSSPGQGYEQYF. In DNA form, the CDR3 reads TGCGCCAGCAGCTCCCCGGGACAGGGCTACGAGCAGTACTTC.

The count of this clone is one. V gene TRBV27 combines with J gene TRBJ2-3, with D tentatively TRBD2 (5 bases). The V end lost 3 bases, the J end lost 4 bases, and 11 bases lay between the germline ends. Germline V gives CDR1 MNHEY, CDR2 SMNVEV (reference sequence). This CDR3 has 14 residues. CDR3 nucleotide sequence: TGTGCCAGCAGTTTCCGGGAACCTTCAGATACGCAGTATTTT. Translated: CASSFREPSDTQYF.

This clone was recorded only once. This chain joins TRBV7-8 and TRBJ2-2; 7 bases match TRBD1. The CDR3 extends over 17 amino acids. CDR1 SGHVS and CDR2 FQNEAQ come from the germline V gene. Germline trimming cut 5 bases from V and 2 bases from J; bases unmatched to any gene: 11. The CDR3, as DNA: TGTGCCAGCAGCCCACAGCTGACAGGGCCTAACACCGGGGAGCTGTTTTTT. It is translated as CASSPQLTGPNTGELFF.

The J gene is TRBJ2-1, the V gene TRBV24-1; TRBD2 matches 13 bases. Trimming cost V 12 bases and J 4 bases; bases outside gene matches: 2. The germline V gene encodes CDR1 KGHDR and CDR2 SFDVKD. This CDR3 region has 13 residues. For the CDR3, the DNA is TGTGCCTCGGGACTAGCGGGGTACAATGAGCAGTTCTTC. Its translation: CASGLAGYNEQFF.

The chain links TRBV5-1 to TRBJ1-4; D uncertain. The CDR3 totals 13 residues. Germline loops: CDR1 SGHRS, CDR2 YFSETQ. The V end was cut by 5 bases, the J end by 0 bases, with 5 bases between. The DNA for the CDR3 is TGCGCCAGCAGGAGGGCAACTAATGAAAAACTGTTTTTT. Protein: CASRRATNEKLFF.

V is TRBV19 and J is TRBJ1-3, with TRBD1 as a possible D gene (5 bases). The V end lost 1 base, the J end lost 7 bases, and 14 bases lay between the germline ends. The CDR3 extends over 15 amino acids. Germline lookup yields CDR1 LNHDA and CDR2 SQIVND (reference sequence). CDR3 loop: CASSIVGGQPNTIYF. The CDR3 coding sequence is TGTGCCAGTAGTATAGTTGGCGGACAACCCAACACCATATATTTT.

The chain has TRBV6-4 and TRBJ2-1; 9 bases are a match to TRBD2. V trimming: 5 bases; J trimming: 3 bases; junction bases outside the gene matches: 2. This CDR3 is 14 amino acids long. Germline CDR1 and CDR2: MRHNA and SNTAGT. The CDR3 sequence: CASSPTSGYNEQFF. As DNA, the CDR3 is TGTGCCAGCAGTCCGACTAGCGGCTACAATGAGCAGTTCTTC.

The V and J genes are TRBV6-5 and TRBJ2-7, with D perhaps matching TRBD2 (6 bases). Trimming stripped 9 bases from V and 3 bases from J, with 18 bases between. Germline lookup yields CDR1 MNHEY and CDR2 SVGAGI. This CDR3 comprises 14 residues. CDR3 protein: CASMLRGFIYEQYF. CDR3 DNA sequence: TGTGCCAGTATGCTGCGGGGATTCATCTACGAGCAGTACTTC.

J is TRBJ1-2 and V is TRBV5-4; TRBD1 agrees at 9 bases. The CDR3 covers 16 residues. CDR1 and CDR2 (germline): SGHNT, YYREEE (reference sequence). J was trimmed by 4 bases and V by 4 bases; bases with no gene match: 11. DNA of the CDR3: TGTGCCAGCAGCGCTACAGGGGGCGCGGATTCCTATGGCTACACCTTC. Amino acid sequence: CASSATGGADSYGYTF.

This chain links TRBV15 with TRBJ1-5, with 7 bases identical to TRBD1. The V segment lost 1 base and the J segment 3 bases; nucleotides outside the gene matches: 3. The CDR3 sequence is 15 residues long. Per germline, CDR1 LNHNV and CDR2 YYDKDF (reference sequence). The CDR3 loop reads CATSRAGTVNQPQHF. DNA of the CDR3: TGTGCCACCAGCAGAGCCGGGACAGTCAATCAGCCCCAGCATTTT.

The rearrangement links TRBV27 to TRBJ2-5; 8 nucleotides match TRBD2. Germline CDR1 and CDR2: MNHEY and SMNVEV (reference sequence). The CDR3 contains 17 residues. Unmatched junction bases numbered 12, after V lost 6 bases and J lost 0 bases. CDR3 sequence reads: CASRLAASFFYQETQYF. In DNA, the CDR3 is TGTGCCAGCAGACTAGCGGCATCCTTTTTTTACCAAGAGACCCAGTACTTC.

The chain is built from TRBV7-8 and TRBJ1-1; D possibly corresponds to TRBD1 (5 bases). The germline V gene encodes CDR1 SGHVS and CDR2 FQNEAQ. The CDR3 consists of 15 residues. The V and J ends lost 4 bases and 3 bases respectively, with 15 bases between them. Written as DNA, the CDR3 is TGTGCCAGCAGCTCACTATTGACAGCGTACACTGAAGCTTTCTTT. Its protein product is CASSSLLTAYTEAFF.

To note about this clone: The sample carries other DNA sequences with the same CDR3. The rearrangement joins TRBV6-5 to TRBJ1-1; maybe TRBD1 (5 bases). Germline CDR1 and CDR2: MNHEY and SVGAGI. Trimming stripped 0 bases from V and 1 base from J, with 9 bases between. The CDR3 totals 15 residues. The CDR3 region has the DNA TGTGCCAGCAGTTACTCGACGCAGGGGAACACTGAAGCTTTCTTT. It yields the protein CASSYSTQGNTEAFF.

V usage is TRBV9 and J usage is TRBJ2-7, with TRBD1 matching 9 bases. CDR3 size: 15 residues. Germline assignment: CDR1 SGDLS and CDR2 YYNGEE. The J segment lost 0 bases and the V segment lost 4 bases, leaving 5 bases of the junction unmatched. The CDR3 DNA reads TGTGCCAGCAGCCCCAGGACAGGGGCCTCCTACGAGCAGTACTTC. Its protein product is CASSPRTGASYEQYF.

The CDR3 region has the DNA TGCGCCAGCAGCCAATTGGGGACTCGACGTTGGGAGACCCAGTACTTC. It is translated as CASSQLGTRRWETQYF. This chain uses TRBV4-1 with TRBJ2-5, with D possibly matching TRBD2 (6 bases). V dropped 2 bases and J dropped 5 bases, with 18 bases sitting between them. This CDR3 is 16 amino acids long. Germline assignment: CDR1 MGHRA and CDR2 YSYEKL.

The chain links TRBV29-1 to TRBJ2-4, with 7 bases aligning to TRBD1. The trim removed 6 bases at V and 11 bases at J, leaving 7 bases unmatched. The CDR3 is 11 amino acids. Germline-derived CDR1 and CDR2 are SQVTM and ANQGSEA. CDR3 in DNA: TGCAGCGTCCGGGACAGCACTTTTCAGTACTTC. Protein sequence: CSVRDSTFQYF.